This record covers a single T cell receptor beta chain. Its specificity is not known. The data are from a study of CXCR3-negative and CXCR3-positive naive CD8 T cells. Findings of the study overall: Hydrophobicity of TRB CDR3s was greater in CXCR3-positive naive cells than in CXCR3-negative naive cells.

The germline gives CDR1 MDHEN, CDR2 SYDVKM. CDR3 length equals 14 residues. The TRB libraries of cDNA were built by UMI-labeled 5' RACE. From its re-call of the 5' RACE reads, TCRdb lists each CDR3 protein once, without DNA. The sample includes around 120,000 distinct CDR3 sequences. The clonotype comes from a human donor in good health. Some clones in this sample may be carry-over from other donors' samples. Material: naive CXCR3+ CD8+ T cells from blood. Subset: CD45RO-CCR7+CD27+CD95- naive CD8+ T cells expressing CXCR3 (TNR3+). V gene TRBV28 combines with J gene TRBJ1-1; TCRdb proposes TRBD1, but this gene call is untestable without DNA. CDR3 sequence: CASKTDRPNTEAFF.